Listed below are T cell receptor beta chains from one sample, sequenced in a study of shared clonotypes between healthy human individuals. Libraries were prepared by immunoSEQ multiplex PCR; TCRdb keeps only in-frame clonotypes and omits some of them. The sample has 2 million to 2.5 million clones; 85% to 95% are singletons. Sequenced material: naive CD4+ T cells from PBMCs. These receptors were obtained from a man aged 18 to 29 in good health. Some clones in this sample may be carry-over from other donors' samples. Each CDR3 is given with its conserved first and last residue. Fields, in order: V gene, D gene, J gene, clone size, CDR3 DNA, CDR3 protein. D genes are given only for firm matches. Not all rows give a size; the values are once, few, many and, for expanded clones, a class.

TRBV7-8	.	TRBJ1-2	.	TGTGCCAGCAGCAGCGGGGTCTATGGCTACACCTTC	CASSSGVYGYTF
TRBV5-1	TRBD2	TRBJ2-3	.	TGCGCCAGCAGCCGGGAAGCGGGGGTGGCAGATACGCAGTATTTT	CASSREAGVADTQYF
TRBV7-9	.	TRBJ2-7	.	TGTGCCAGCAGCTTAAATACAGGGCAGTACTTC	CASSLNTGQYF
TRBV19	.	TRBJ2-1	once	TGTGCCAGTACTCTGGGGGAGGCCCCACCGTTCTTC	CASTLGEAPPFF
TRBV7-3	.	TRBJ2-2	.	TGTGCCAGCAGCTTGAAAAACACCGGGGAGCTGTTTTTT	CASSLKNTGELFF
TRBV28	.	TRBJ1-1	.	TGTGCCAGCAGTTTCTGGGGCAGAGGGGACACTGAAGCTTTCTTT	CASSFWGRGDTEAFF
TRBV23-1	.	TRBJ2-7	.	TGCGCCAGCGGCCGAAAGGAGCGAGGCTACTTC	CASGRKERGYF
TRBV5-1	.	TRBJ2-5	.	TGCGCCAGCAGCGATTCCAGGGACAAACAAGAGACCCAGTACTTC	CASSDSRDKQETQYF
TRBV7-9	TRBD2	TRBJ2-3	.	TGTGCCAGCAGCTTACCTGTCGGACTAGCGGGAGATACGCAGTATTTT	CASSLPVGLAGDTQYF
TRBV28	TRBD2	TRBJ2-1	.	TGTGCCAGCAGAGAGCGGGGCGGGAGGAACTACAATGAGCAGTTCTTC	CASRERGGRNYNEQFF
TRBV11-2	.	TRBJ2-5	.	TGTGCCAGCAGCTTAGAGCGGGGACGGGTGTTGACCCAGTACTTC	CASSLERGRVLTQYF